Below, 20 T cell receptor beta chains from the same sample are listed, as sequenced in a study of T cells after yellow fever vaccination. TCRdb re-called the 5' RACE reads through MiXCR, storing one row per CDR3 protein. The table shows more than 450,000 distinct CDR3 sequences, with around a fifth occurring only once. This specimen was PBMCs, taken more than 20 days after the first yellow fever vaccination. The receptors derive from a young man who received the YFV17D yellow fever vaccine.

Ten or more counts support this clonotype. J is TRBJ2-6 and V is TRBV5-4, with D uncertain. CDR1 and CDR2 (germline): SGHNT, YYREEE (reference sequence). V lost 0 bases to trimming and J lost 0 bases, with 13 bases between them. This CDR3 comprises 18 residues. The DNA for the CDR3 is TGTGCCAGCAGCTTGGATGTAGCCTTTCCCTCTGGGGCCAACGTCCTGACTTTC. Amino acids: CASSLDVAFPSGANVLTF. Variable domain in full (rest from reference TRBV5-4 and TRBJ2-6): ETGVTQSPTHLIKTRGQQVTLRCSSQSGHNTVSWYQQALGQGPQFIFQYYREEENGRGNFPPRFSGLQFPNYSSELNVNALELDDSALYLCASSLDVAFPSGANVLTFGAGSRLTVL.

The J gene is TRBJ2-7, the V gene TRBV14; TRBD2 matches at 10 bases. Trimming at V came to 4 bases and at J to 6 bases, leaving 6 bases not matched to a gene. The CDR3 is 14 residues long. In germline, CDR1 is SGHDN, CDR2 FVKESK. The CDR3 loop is CASSPGLASPEQYF. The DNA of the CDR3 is TGTGCCAGCAGCCCGGGACTAGCGTCCCCCGAGCAGTACTTC.

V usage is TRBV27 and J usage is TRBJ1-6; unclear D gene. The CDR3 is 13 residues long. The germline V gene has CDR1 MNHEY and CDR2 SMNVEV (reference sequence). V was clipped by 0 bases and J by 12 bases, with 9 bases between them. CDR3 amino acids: CASSLSVGGPLHF. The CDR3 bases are TGTGCCAGCAGTTTATCGGTCGGAGGACCCCTCCACTTT.

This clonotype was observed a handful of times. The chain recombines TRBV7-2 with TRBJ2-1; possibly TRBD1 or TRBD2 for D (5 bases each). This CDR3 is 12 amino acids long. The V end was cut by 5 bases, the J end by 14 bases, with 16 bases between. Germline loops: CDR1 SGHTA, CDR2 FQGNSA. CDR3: CASSGDGASKFF. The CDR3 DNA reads TGTGCCAGCAGCGGAGACGGGGCTAGCAAGTTCTTC.

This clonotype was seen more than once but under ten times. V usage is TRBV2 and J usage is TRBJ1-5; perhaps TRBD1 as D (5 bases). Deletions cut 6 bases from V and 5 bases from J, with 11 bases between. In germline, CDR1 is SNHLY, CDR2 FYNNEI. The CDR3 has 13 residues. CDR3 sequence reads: CASRGEEYQPQHF. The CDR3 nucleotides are TGTGCCAGCAGGGGGGAGGAGTATCAGCCCCAGCATTTT.

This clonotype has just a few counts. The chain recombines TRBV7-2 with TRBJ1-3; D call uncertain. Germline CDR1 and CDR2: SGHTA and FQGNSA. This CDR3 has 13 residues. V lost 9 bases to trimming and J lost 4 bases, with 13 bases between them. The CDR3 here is CASYGTGGNTIYF. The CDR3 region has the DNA TGTGCCAGTTACGGAACCGGGGGAAACACCATATATTTT.

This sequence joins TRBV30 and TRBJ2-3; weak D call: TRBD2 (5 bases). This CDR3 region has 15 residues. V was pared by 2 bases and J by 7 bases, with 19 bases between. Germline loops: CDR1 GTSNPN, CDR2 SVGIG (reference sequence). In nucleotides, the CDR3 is TGTGCCTGGAGTAGCGGCACAATATCGTCAAATACGCAGTATTTT. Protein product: CAWSSGTISSNTQYF. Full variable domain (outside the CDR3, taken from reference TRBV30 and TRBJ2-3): SQTIHQWPATLVQPVGSPLSLECTVEGTSNPNLYWYRQAAGRGLQLLFYSVGIGQISSEVPQNLSASRPQDRQFILSSKKLLLSDSGFYLCAWSSGTISSNTQYFGPGTRLTVL.

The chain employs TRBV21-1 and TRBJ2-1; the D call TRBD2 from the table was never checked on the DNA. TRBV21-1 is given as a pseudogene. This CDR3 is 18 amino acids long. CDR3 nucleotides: TGTGCCAGCAGCAAAAGGAGCGGGGGGGGTACCTCGTACAATGAGCAGTTCTTC. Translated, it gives CASSKRSGGGTSYNEQFF.

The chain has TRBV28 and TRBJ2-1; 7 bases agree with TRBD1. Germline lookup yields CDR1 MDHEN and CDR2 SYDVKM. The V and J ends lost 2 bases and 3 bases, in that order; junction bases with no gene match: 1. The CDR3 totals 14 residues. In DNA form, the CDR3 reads TGTGCCAGCAGTTTAGGACAGGACTACAATGAGCAGTTCTTC. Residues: CASSLGQDYNEQFF. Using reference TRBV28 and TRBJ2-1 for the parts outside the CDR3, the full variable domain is DVKVTQSSRYLVKRTGEKVFLECVQDMDHENMFWYRQDPGLGLRLIYFSYDVKMKEKGDIPEGYSVSREKKERFSLILESASTNQTSMYLCASSLGQDYNEQFFGPGTRLTVL.

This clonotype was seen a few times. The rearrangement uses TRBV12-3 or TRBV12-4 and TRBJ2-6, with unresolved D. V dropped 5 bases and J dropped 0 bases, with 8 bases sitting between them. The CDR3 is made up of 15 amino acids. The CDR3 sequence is CASSVYLSGANVLTF. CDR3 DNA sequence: TGTGCCAGCAGTGTTTATCTCTCTGGGGCCAACGTCCTGACTTTC.

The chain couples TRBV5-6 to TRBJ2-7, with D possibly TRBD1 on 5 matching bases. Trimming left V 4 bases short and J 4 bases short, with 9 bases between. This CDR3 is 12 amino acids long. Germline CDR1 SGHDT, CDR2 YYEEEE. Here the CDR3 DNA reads TGTGCCAGCAGCCCAGGGCAGTACGAGCAGTACGTC. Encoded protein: CASSPGQYEQYV.

The CDR3 loop reads CASGESWSYEQYF. The CDR3 DNA sequence: TGTGCCAGCGGCGAGAGTTGGTCCTACGAGCAGTACTTC. V usage is TRBV6-1 and J usage is TRBJ2-7; D remains ambiguous. Germline-derived CDR1 and CDR2 are MNHNS and SASEGT. Deletions cut 8 bases from V and 1 base from J, with 12 bases between. This CDR3 spans 13 amino acids.

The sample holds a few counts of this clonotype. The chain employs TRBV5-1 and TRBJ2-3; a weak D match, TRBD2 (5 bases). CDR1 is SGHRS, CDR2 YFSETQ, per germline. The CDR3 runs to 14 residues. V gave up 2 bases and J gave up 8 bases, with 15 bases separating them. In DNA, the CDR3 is TGCGCCAGCAGCTTACCTCGGGAAAAGCGTACGCAGTATTTT. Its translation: CASSLPREKRTQYF.

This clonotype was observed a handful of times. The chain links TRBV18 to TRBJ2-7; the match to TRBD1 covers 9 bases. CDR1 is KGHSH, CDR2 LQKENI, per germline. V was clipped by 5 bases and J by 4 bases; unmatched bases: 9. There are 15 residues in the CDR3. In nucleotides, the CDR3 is TGTGCCAGCTCATCAACCGGGACAGGGTCATACGAGCAGTACTTC. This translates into CASSSTGTGSYEQYF.

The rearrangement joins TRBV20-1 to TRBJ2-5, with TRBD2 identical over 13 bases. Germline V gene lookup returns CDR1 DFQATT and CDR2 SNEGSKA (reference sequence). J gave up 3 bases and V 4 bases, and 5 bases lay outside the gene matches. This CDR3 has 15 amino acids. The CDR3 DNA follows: TGCAGTGCTACCCCGGGACTAGCGGGGAAAGAGACCCAGTACTTC. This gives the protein CSATPGLAGKETQYF.

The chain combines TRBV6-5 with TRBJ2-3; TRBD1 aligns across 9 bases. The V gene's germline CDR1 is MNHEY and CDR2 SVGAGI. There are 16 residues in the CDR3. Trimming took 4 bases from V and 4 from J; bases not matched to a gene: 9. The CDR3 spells CASSSPTGGSADTQYF. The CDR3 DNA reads TGTGCCAGCAGTTCTCCGACAGGGGGAAGCGCAGATACGCAGTATTTT.

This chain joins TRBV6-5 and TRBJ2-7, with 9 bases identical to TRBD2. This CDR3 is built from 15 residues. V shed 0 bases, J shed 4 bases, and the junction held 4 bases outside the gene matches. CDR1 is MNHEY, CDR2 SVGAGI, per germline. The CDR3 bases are TGTGCCAGCAGTTACTCGGAAGCGGGGGGTTACGAGCAGTACTTC. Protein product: CASSYSEAGGYEQYF.

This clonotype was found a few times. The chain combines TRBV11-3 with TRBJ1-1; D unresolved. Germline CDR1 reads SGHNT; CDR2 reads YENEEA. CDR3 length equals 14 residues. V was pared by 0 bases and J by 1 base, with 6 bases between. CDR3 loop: CASSLEGTNTEAFF. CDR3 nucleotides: TGTGCCAGCAGCTTAGAAGGTACGAACACTGAAGCTTTCTTT.

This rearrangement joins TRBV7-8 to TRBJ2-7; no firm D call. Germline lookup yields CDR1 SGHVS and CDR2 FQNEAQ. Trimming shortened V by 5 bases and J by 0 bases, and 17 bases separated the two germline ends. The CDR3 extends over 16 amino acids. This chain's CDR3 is CASSARASRPSYEQYV. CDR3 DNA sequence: TGTGCCAGCAGCGCTCGGGCGTCCCGGCCCTCCTACGAGCAGTACGTC.

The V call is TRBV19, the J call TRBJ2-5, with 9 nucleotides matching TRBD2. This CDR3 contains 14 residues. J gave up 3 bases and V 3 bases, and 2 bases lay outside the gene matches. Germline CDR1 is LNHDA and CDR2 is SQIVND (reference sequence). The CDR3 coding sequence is TGTGCCAGTAGTATGTCTAGCGGGGAAGAGACCCAGTACTTC. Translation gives CASSMSSGEETQYF.